This T cell receptor (beta chain) was identified in a study of CD8+ T cells in alopecia areata. On the study more broadly: Tofacitinib was given for 6 to 18 months, then stopped for 6 months.

To note about this clone: Its target is unknown.

Extraction and reverse transcription of RNA yielded cDNA as the sequencing template. Measured with immunoSEQ multiplex PCR; TCRdb has only the in-frame clones, and not every one. Of roughly 230,000 clones listed, about 40% were seen once; the top ten hold 2% to 3%. Stated treatment: oral pan-JAK inhibitor, 5-10 mg twice daily. Obtained from alopecia areata patients were lesional scalp punch biopsies along with peripheral blood. The CDR3 is 12 amino acids. Trimming removed 6 bases at V and 7 bases at J, with 10 bases between. CDR1 and CDR2 from the germline V gene are LNHDA and SQIVND (reference sequence). Study-level results: Expanded CD8+ clones among the top 100, and scalp clonality, were significantly decreased by tofacitinib.

The TCR comes from a human donor with alopecia areata. V gene TRBV19 combines with J gene TRBJ2-1; D remains unclear. Material: CD4+ T cells sorted from blood, obtained between weeks 36 and 40, from a patient treated with tofacitinib. The CDR3 region has the DNA TGTGCCAGTAGCCTCGGGCTGAATGAGCAGTTCTTC. It codes for CASSLGLNEQFF.